The sequence of this T cell receptor beta chain was determined in a study of blood T cell repertoires in COVID-19 (dated by TCRdb to about 2020). Context from the whole study: Samples covering the acute and convalescent phases of COVID-19 were provided by collaborators in the United States, Italy and Spain. Nearly every sample came with metadata listing a de-identified subject ID, COVID-19 status, age in years and sex. Where available, HLA class I and class II types were taken from metadata supplied by the sample provider and were not determined by assay-based typing. A freely available public database, intended as a resource for researchers studying the immune response to SARS-CoV-2, is where the repertoires were released. The prospective study material was composed of cDNA or gDNA derived from T cells, B-cell-depleted T cells, or PBMCs. Samples came from the ongoing ImmuneRACE study (first 160 participants) plus 1,254 subjects from 6 global collaborators. Subjects who had been exposed to COVID-19, were actively infected with it, or had recovered from it provided the deeply sampled blood TCRbeta repertoires that made up the dataset.

V has 7 bases trimmed and J has 3 bases trimmed; junction bases matching no gene number 6. For CDR1 and CDR2, the germline V gene lists MNHEY and SVGAGI. Counted from cysteine to phenylalanine, this CDR3 has 13 amino acids. The read is trimmed to its CDR3 DNA, 39 bases read in frame from base 1. As concerns this clone: Its antigen is currently not known. Per-nucleotide qualities are absent, and no much larger clonotype sits a single base away.

Points the paper makes about the study in general: Clinical and demographic metadata were provided uncurated, with the amount varying by source and participant.

The immunoSEQ Assay, a bias-controlled multiplex PCR, was used to amplify TCRbeta CDR3 regions from genomic DNA. Processing in the source paper ran as follows. Nucleated cell counts per sample were estimated from amplification of reference gene primers within the assay. To quantify the absolute abundance of each unique TCRbeta CDR3 rearrangement, sequence reads were collapsed and filtered. For each sample, productive Simpson clonality was calculated as the square root of Simpson's diversity index across productive rearrangements. Sourced from immuneACCESS, this table was stored by TCRdb with only in-frame sequences that have V and J called. A share of the clones is absent; for the studies checked, an unresolved V gene accounts for under half, and the remainder has no known explanation. V, J and clone size derive from that table, while D and trimming were established from the DNA sequence. The sample table lists 20,000 to 25,000 clones, 75% to 95% of them with a count of one. The top ten clones comprise 18% of the sample.

Collaborating institutions collected whole blood in K2EDTA tubes following their own protocols. For TCRbeta analysis, collaborators shipped samples as frozen whole blood, isolated PBMCs, or DNA extracted from either of those sample types. The V gene is TRBV6-5 and the J gene is TRBJ2-7; 7 nucleotides in the junction match TRBD1. Sequencing was carried out using peripheral blood. This clonotype was obtained from a human donor in a cohort sampled during active COVID-19. This receptor has the CDR3 CASTGTAIYEQYF. The DNA is TGTGCCAGCACAGGGACAGCAATCTACGAGCAGTACTTC.